This T cell receptor beta chain was sequenced during a study of T cell responses to AZD1222 COVID-19 vaccine. Study-wide results and limits: Unmutated variant regions reportedly attract nearly half of all spike-specific TCRs. Repertoires were obtained only post-peak T cell response.

Points on this clone: Its target is not known.

From germline, CDR1 is SGHRS and CDR2 YFSETQ. V was clipped by 4 bases and J by 1 base; unmatched bases: 7. There are 16 residues in the CDR3. Only in-frame clones appear in the TCRdb table, and some are missing; sequencing was by immunoSEQ multiplex PCR. The sample consists of approximately 140,000 clones, approximately 90% of them appearing once. The material was peripheral blood, obtained 28 days after the second AZD1222 dose. The sequence came from an adult who received the AZD1222 COVID-19 vaccine. The J gene is TRBJ2-4, the V gene TRBV5-1; TRBD2 agrees at 8 bases. For the CDR3, the DNA is TGCGCCAGCAGCGTACGGGGGGGCACGGCCAAAAACATTCAGTACTTC. It specifies CASSVRGGTAKNIQYF. Looking up the rest from reference TRBV5-1 and TRBJ2-4 gives the full variable domain: KAGVTQTPRYLIKTRGQQVTLSCSPISGHRSVSWYQQTPGQGLQFLFEYFSETQRNKGNFPGRFSGRQFSNSRSEMNVSTLELGDSALYLCASSVRGGTAKNIQYFGAGTRLSVL.